The 29 T cell receptor beta chains below all came from one sample that was sequenced in a study of blood T cell repertoires in COVID-19 (dated by TCRdb to about 2020). The method behind the library was the immunoSEQ multiplex PCR assay. The immuneACCESS repertoire file appears here via TCRdb, limited to in-frame rearrangements. These files lack a portion of the clones; in checked studies, under half of the deficit traces to unresolved V genes, and the cause of the others is not known. The sample table records 90,000 to 120,000 clones; 70% to 90% of these occur just once. Jointly, the top ten make up approximately 6.8% of the sample. The sequencing input was peripheral blood. These receptors came from a man aged 50-60 years with active or convalescent COVID-19.

The rearrangement links TRBV4-2 to TRBJ2-1, with TRBD1 matching 8 bases. The V segment lost 2 bases and the J segment 6 bases; nucleotides outside the gene matches: 9. This CDR3 spans 16 amino acids. Germline assignment: CDR1 LGHNA and CDR2 YNFKEQ. CDR3 in amino acids: CASSQTPGQEVNEQFF. CDR3 bases: TGTGCCAGCAGCCAAACACCGGGACAGGAGGTCAATGAGCAGTTCTTC.

This chain links TRBV6-5 with TRBJ1-6; tentatively, D is TRBD1 (5 bases). Trimming shortened V by 5 bases and J by 9 bases, and 11 bases separated the two germline ends. The germline V gene encodes CDR1 MNHEY and CDR2 SVGAGI. The CDR3 spans 13 residues. The CDR3 DNA follows: TGTGCCAGCAGTCCCCAGGGTACTTCACCCCTCCACTTT. Its translation: CASSPQGTSPLHF.

J is TRBJ2-2 and V is TRBV29-1; perhaps TRBD1 as D (5 bases). Germline V gives CDR1 SQVTM, CDR2 ANQGSEA. Trimming cost V 3 bases and J 0 bases, with 8 bases left between them. CDR3 length: 14 amino acids. CDR3 bases: TGCAGCGTTGATGCCAGGGCGAACACCGGGGAGCTGTTTTTT. Its protein is CSVDARANTGELFF.

The chain is built from TRBV5-6 and TRBJ1-2; TRBD1 agrees at 8 bases. The ends lost 4 bases at V and 2 bases at J; junction bases unmatched: 7. Germline CDR1 and CDR2: SGHDT and YYEEEE. The CDR3 runs to 15 residues. The CDR3 spells CASSVYRTGNYGYTF. CDR3 nucleotides: TGTGCCAGCAGCGTATACCGGACAGGGAACTATGGCTACACCTTC.

The genes are TRBV18 and TRBJ2-5; TRBD2 agrees at 10 bases. The CDR3 is 16 amino acids. Unmatched junction bases numbered 4, after V lost 1 base and J lost 2 bases. CDR1 and CDR2 from the germline V gene are KGHSH and LQKENI. CDR3 coding DNA: TGTGCCAGCTCACCACGGCTAGCGGGAGTTCAAGAGACCCAGTACTTC. As protein: CASSPRLAGVQETQYF.

The chain carries TRBV27 and TRBJ2-2; 8 bases fit TRBD2. Trimming cost V 4 bases and J 6 bases; bases outside gene matches: 4. Germline assignment: CDR1 MNHEY and CDR2 SMNVEV (reference sequence). This CDR3 spans 14 amino acids. The CDR3 loop is CASSSAGEAGELFF. In nucleotides, the CDR3 is TGTGCCAGCAGTTCAGCGGGAGAGGCCGGGGAGCTGTTTTTT.

This clone was seen only once. V is TRBV9 and J is TRBJ1-2; D is possibly TRBD1 (5 bases). V lost 0 bases to trimming and J lost 6 bases, with 9 bases between them. This CDR3 contains 13 residues. Germline V gene lookup returns CDR1 SGDLS and CDR2 YYNGEE. The CDR3 DNA reads TGTGCCAGCAGCGTAGATCGGACAAATGGCTACACCTTC. Amino acids: CASSVDRTNGYTF.

CDR3 sequence: CASSQDMGRSSYEQYF. The CDR3 bases are TGTGCCAGCAGCCAAGATATGGGGAGAAGCTCCTACGAGCAGTACTTC. The chain is built from TRBV4-2 and TRBJ2-7, with D tentatively TRBD2 (5 bases). The CDR3 has 16 residues. V was trimmed by 0 bases and J by 0 bases, leaving 12 bases between them. Germline CDR1 reads LGHNA; CDR2 reads YNFKEQ.

In the case of this clone: A read error may produce the germline difference seen at one junction end. V usage is TRBV10-3 and J usage is TRBJ2-1; TRBD2 might be the D (6 bases). The CDR3 is made up of 13 amino acids. The germline CDR1 and CDR2 sequences are ENHRY and SYGVKD. This chain's CDR3 is CAINGPGDNEQFF. The CDR3 DNA follows: TGTGCGATCAACGGGCCGGGGGACAATGAGCAGTTCTTC.

CDR3 nucleotide sequence: TGTGCCAGCTCACCCCCTAGCACAGATACGCAGTATTTT. This encodes CASSPPSTDTQYF. The V and J genes are TRBV18 and TRBJ2-3; D ambiguous. V was pared by 3 bases and J by 0 bases, with 4 bases between. Germline V gene sequence: CDR1 KGHSH, CDR2 LQKENI. The CDR3 has 13 amino acids.

The chain links TRBV2 to TRBJ2-2; D gene uncertain. The CDR3 sequence is 11 residues long. Between the trimmed V and J ends, which lost 6 bases and 4 bases, there was a span of 3 bases. Germline V gene data show CDR1 as SNHLY and CDR2 as FYNNEI. DNA for the CDR3: TGTGCCAGCAGCCGCACCGGGGAGCTGTTTTTT. Its protein is CASSRTGELFF.

This clone was recorded once. The chain has TRBV27 and TRBJ1-1, with TRBD1 matching 7 bases. V lost 2 bases and J lost 7; bases outside the gene matches: 4. The CDR3 runs 13 residues. Germline V CDR1 and CDR2: MNHEY, SMNVEV (reference sequence). The CDR3 reads CASSLGTGDEAFF. CDR3 in DNA: TGTGCCAGCAGTTTAGGAACAGGGGATGAAGCTTTCTTT.

The gene calls are TRBV5-6 and TRBJ1-1; D is perhaps TRBD1 (6 bases). The CDR3 covers 14 residues. V was pared by 0 bases and J by 3 bases, with 9 bases between. Germline CDR1 reads SGHDT; CDR2 reads YYEEEE. CDR3 residues: CASSLVGGDTEAFF. In DNA form, the CDR3 reads TGTGCCAGCAGCTTGGTAGGGGGAGACACTGAAGCTTTCTTT.

J is TRBJ1-2 and V is TRBV21-1; TRBD1 was called by the table and not checked on the DNA. TRBV21-1 is flagged as a pseudogene. The CDR3 sequence is 17 residues long. For the CDR3, the DNA is TGTGCCAGCAGCGATGGGACAGGGGTGGGCCTCGGCTATGGCTACACCTTC. It yields the protein CASSDGTGVGLGYGYTF.

The chain joins TRBV2 to TRBJ2-2; tentatively, D is TRBD1 (6 bases). CDR3 length equals 12 residues. Per germline, CDR1 SNHLY and CDR2 FYNNEI. V gave up 4 bases and J gave up 9 bases, with 9 bases separating them. DNA for the CDR3: TGTGCCAGCAGTGTTACAGGGTGGGAGCTGTTTTTT. Encoded protein: CASSVTGWELFF.

The chain recombines TRBV11-2 with TRBJ1-1; 9 bases are shared with TRBD1. This CDR3 spans 14 amino acids. CDR1 SGHAT and CDR2 FQNNGV come from the germline V gene. V gave up 2 bases and J gave up 5 bases; unmatched junction bases: 3. The chain's CDR3 is CASSLQTGGTEAFF. CDR3 DNA sequence: TGTGCCAGCAGCTTACAGACAGGGGGGACTGAAGCTTTCTTT. Full variable domain (missing parts from reference TRBV11-2 and TRBJ1-1): EAGVAQSPRYKIIEKRQSVAFWCNPISGHATLYWYQQILGQGPKLLIQFQNNGVVDDSQLPKDRFSAERLKGVDSTLKIQPAKLEDSAVYLCASSLQTGGTEAFFGQGTRLTVV.

The chain uses TRBV28 and TRBJ1-2, with D perhaps matching TRBD1 (6 bases). V was trimmed by 2 bases and J by 2 bases, leaving 12 bases between them. CDR1 and CDR2 from the germline V gene are MDHEN and SYDVKM. The CDR3 runs 15 residues. Here the CDR3 DNA reads TGTGCCAGCAGTTTAAGGGACACATACAACTATGGCTACACCTTC. It yields the protein CASSLRDTYNYGYTF.

The rearrangement joins TRBV9 to TRBJ1-4; D might be TRBD1 (6 bases). V lost 2 bases and J 8 bases, leaving 13 bases between the germline ends. Germline V gene sequence: CDR1 SGDLS, CDR2 YYNGEE. The length of the CDR3 is 14 residues. The CDR3 reads CASSVQGTGEKLFF. In DNA form, the CDR3 reads TGTGCCAGCAGCGTTCAGGGGACCGGGGAAAAACTGTTTTTT.

The rearrangement uses TRBV19 and TRBJ2-7; D is undetermined. Germline CDR1 is LNHDA and CDR2 is SQIVND (reference sequence). This CDR3 is built from 12 residues. Trimming left V 3 bases short and J 7 bases short, with 10 bases between. The CDR3 is CASSISRYEQYF. Written as DNA, the CDR3 is TGTGCCAGTAGTATTTCGCGGTATGAGCAGTACTTC.

The gene calls are TRBV7-2 and TRBJ2-4; no clear D. Germline lookup yields CDR1 SGHTA and CDR2 FQGNSA. V lost 5 bases, J lost 0 bases, and 8 bases lay in between. This CDR3 region has 14 residues. As DNA, the CDR3 is TGTGCCAGCAGCGAGCGTCTAGCCAAAAACATTCAGTACTTC. Encoded protein: CASSERLAKNIQYF.

This clone was counted once. This chain uses TRBV28 with TRBJ1-1; 7 positions agree with TRBD1. The CDR3 is 13 residues long. J was trimmed by 0 bases and V by 7 bases; bases with no gene match: 2. CDR1 and CDR2 (germline): MDHEN, SYDVKM. The CDR3 spells CASIGTVNTEAFF. The CDR3 DNA sequence: TGTGCCAGCATCGGGACAGTGAACACTGAAGCTTTCTTT.

This clone has just one count. The V gene is TRBV5-1, the J gene TRBJ2-6; no reliable D call. CDR1 and CDR2 (germline): SGHRS, YFSETQ. Trimming took off 4 bases at V and 0 bases at J, with 11 bases between the two ends. The CDR3 length is 16 residues. The CDR3 reads CASSLEISSGANVLTF. The CDR3 DNA reads TGCGCCAGCAGCCTAGAAATAAGCTCTGGGGCCAACGTCCTGACTTTC.

This clone has a single count. This chain links TRBV10-3 with TRBJ2-7; D unresolved. The ends were cut back, 0 bases at V and 0 bases at J, with 3 bases in the middle. Germline loops: CDR1 ENHRY, CDR2 SYGVKD. This CDR3 has 13 residues. Here the CDR3 DNA reads TGTGCCATCAGTGAGTCAGCCTCCTACGAGCAGTACTTC. Its protein is CAISESASYEQYF.

The chain couples TRBV24-1 to TRBJ1-5; 7 positions agree with TRBD1. Germline loops: CDR1 KGHDR, CDR2 SFDVKD. V shed 9 bases and J 2 bases; nucleotides not matched to a gene: 9. This CDR3 has 15 amino acids. The CDR3 DNA is TGTGCCACCCAGCAGGGGGGCCGGGGCAATCAGCCCCAGCATTTT. Protein: CATQQGGRGNQPQHF.

The CDR3 region has the DNA TGTGCCAGCAGCAACCGGGACAGGGGTGAGCCCCAGCATTTT. The encoded protein is CASSNRDRGEPQHF. The gene calls are TRBV5-6 and TRBJ1-5, with 10 bases lining up with TRBD1. CDR3 length equals 14 residues. J gave up 8 bases and V 4 bases, and 6 bases lay outside the gene matches. Germline V CDR1 and CDR2: SGHDT, YYEEEE.

V gene TRBV7-2 combines with J gene TRBJ1-6; the D gene is possibly TRBD1 (5 bases). The CDR3 loop spans 13 amino acids. Germline CDR1 SGHTA, CDR2 FQGNSA. V shed 3 bases and J shed 6 bases, with 6 bases lying between them. CDR3 coding DNA: TGTGCCAGCAGCTTGGGGGGTAATTCACCCCTCCACTTT. This gives the protein CASSLGGNSPLHF.

The chain links TRBV12-1 to TRBJ1-1; the DNA was not compared with TRBD1, the D call given in the table. TRBV12-1 is a pseudogene locus. The CDR3 totals 14 residues. DNA for the CDR3: TGTGCCAGCAACCACAGCCCAAAGAACACTGAAGCTTTCTTT. Translated: CASNHSPKNTEAFF.

The rearrangement links TRBV4-3 to TRBJ1-6, with D hard to call. Germline CDR1 is LGHNA and CDR2 is YSLEER. Trimming removed 1 base from V and 10 bases from J, with 17 bases in between. CDR3 length: 16 residues. The DNA of the CDR3 is TGCGCCAGCAGCCAAGGTCATTCGGTAGCCGACTCACCCCTCCACTTT. Amino acids: CASSQGHSVADSPLHF.

The chain has TRBV28 and TRBJ2-3; no firm D call. With 6 bases removed from V and 0 bases from J, the gap between germline ends came to 16 bases. This CDR3 is built from 16 residues. CDR1 MDHEN and CDR2 SYDVKM come from the germline V gene. The CDR3 nucleotides are TGTGCCAGCAGCTTCGAACAGACATCTAGCACAGATACGCAGTATTTT. It encodes CASSFEQTSSTDTQYF.